Presented here are 2 T cell receptor beta chains from one specimen sequenced in a study of PD-1 blockade in classical Hodgkin lymphoma. Profiled with immunoSEQ multiplex PCR; TCRdb holds only in-frame clones, not every one. The sample has tens of thousands of clones; around 91% are singletons. All the patients suffered relapse after autologous stem cell transplantation, and brentuximab vedotin exposure differed. Here the sequenced sample was peripheral blood mononuclear cells (PBMCs), taken at baseline. The source is a human donor with classical Hodgkin lymphoma.

The chain links TRBV30 to TRBJ1-1; 9 bases fit TRBD1. Per germline, CDR1 GTSNPN and CDR2 SVGIG (reference sequence). CDR3 length: 13 residues. The junction had 3 bases not matched to a gene; V was cut back by 3 bases and J by 4 bases. CDR3 region: CAWRGQGSTEAFF. The CDR3 bases are TGTGCCTGGAGAGGACAGGGGAGCACTGAAGCTTTCTTT.

Concerning this clone: The junction does not match germline at one end; this may be a read error. The V call is TRBV27, the J call TRBJ2-7; the match to TRBD1 covers 12 bases. Germline CDR1 is MNHEY and CDR2 is SMNVEV (reference sequence). The CDR3 length is 14 residues. CDR3 coding DNA: TGTGCCAGCAGCCTTGGGACAGGGGGCGCCGAGGAGTACTTC. Residues: CASSLGTGGAEEYF.